The 30 T cell receptor beta chains reported below all come from one sample, sequenced in a study of blood T cells in healthy people across ages. PCR was performed a second time for roughly 6 to 12 cycles using a sample-barcoded 5' primer and a J-beta primer mix. TCRdb reanalysed the 5' RACE reads using MiXCR and keeps one entry per CDR3 protein. The sample includes around 800,000 distinct CDR3 sequences, roughly 25% of them seen just once. Another study also made use of these data, one on T cells of mothers and their children.

The sample comprised blood. The source of these receptors is a boy between 5 and 17 years old in good health.

The chain links TRBV27 to TRBJ2-1, with 16 bases that match TRBD2. V was clipped by 4 bases and J by 8 bases; unmatched bases: 11. The CDR3 length is 18 residues. Germline-derived CDR1 and CDR2 are MNHEY and SMNVEV (reference sequence). The DNA for the CDR3 is TGTGCCAGCAGTTGGGGGACTAGCGGGGGGGCCGTACAATATGAGCAGTTCTTC. It is translated as CASSWGTSGGAVQYEQFF.

This clonotype was seen a few times. The rearrangement links TRBV20-1 to TRBJ2-3; TRBD2 agrees at 12 bases. Germline-derived CDR1 and CDR2 are DFQATT and SNEGSKA (reference sequence). V shed 5 bases and J 4 bases; nucleotides not matched to a gene: 7. The CDR3 runs to 15 residues. The CDR3 reads CSAGLAGGYSDTQYF. The CDR3 DNA follows: TGCAGTGCTGGTCTAGCGGGGGGGTATTCAGATACGCAGTATTTT.

This clonotype showed up just a few times. This sequence joins TRBV6-5 and TRBJ1-4, with D perhaps matching TRBD1 (6 bases). V shed 8 bases and J shed 8 bases, with 15 bases lying between them. The germline V gene encodes CDR1 MNHEY and CDR2 SVGAGI. The CDR3 extends over 13 amino acids. CDR3 residues: CASSRGAWEKLFF. CDR3 coding DNA: TGTGCCAGCTCCCGGGGGGCTTGGGAAAAACTGTTTTTT.

In its sample, this clonotype was seen a few times. The chain couples TRBV7-3 to TRBJ2-1; TRBD2 aligns across 7 bases. The assigned J gene may be wrong: the sequence end matches TRBJ2-7 better. Germline CDR1 and CDR2: SGHTA and FQGTGA. CDR3 length: 14 residues. CDR3 DNA sequence: TGTGCCAGCAGCCGTATGGGGAGGGTTGGAGAGCAGTACTTC. This codes for CASSRMGRVGEQYF.

The V gene is TRBV3-1, the J gene TRBJ1-5; 10 nucleotides agree with TRBD1. This CDR3 is 16 amino acids long. Trimming removed 1 base from V and 2 bases from J; junction bases left unmatched: 2. The germline gives CDR1 LGHDT, CDR2 YNNKEL (reference sequence). Written as DNA, the CDR3 is TGTGCCAGCAGCCAAGGACAGGGGGCCGGCAATCAGCCCCAGCATTTT. Translation gives CASSQGQGAGNQPQHF.

The chain has TRBV9 and TRBJ1-3, with unresolved D. Germline CDR1 SGDLS, CDR2 YYNGEE. This CDR3 region has 13 residues. The ends were cut back, 7 bases at V and 0 bases at J, with 8 bases in the middle. CDR3 residues: CASGPNSGNTIYF. The CDR3 region has the DNA TGTGCCAGCGGTCCGAACTCTGGAAACACCATATATTTT.

This clonotype was seen a handful of times. The chain has TRBV24-1 and TRBJ2-5, with D uncertain. Trimming left V 1 base short and J 5 bases short, with 10 bases between. Germline CDR1 is KGHDR and CDR2 is SFDVKD. The CDR3 totals 14 residues. Written as DNA, the CDR3 is TGTGCCACCAGTGATTTTGGGATCCCGGAGACCCAGTACTTC. This encodes CATSDFGIPETQYF.

This clonotype was seen only a few times. The chain joins TRBV12-3 or TRBV12-4 to TRBJ1-2; 8 positions agree with TRBD1. The CDR3 covers 15 residues. V dropped 3 bases and J dropped 11; count of bases not matched to a gene: 14. CDR3 sequence: CASSLGDRLGISYTF. CDR3 DNA: TGTGCCAGCAGTTTGGGGGACAGGCTTGGTATCAGTTACACCTTC.

In its sample, this clonotype was seen a few times. Given the absence of the conserved phenylalanine or tryptophan at the CDR3 end, a read error is likely. No DNA is shown, since the ends of the CDR3 on it are uncertain; the CDR3 is the one TCRdb lists. This chain joins TRBV14 and TRBJ2-4. The germline gives CDR1 SGHDN, CDR2 FVKESK. Termini included, the CDR3 measures 8 amino acids. The chain's CDR3 is CASSQGII.

This clonotype occurred a few times. V gene TRBV28 combines with J gene TRBJ2-7, with TRBD1 matching over 7 bases. The germline V gene encodes CDR1 MDHEN and CDR2 SYDVKM. The CDR3 is 15 residues long. V shed 5 bases and J 4 bases; nucleotides not matched to a gene: 11. The CDR3 nucleotides are TGTGCCAGCAGTCCAAGACAGGGTGCGGCGTACGAGCAGTACTTC. This codes for CASSPRQGAAYEQYF.

This clonotype was counted only a few times. The J gene is TRBJ2-5, the V gene TRBV2, with 7 positions matching TRBD1. The DNA end is a closer match to TRBJ2-7, so the J assignment may be wrong. The CDR3 is 14 residues long. Germline values: CDR1 SNHLY, CDR2 FYNNEI. The CDR3: CASTETGLSYEQYF. CDR3 DNA sequence: TGTGCCAGCACCGAGACAGGGTTATCCTACGAGCAGTACTTC.

Here the CDR3 DNA reads TGTGCCAGCAGTACCCGGGTAGCTGGAAACACCATATATTTT. Residues: CASSTRVAGNTIYF. The chain is built from TRBV12-3 or TRBV12-4 and TRBJ1-3, with D unresolved. The V end was cut by 5 bases, the J end by 2 bases, with 10 bases between. The CDR3 length is 14 residues.

The gene calls are TRBV28 and TRBJ1-3; 7 bases align to TRBD1. The germline V gene has CDR1 MDHEN and CDR2 SYDVKM. There are 16 residues in the CDR3. V lost 5 bases to trimming and J lost 0 bases; unmatched junction nucleotides: 7. CDR3 amino acids: CASSAYRGSSGNTIYF. CDR3 nucleotide sequence: TGTGCCAGCAGTGCCTACAGGGGTTCCTCTGGAAACACCATATATTTT.

V is TRBV10-3 and J is TRBJ2-3; D is perhaps TRBD2 (5 bases). Trimming removed 2 bases at V and 0 bases at J, with 18 bases between. CDR3 length: 18 residues. CDR1 and CDR2 (germline): ENHRY, SYGVKD. CDR3 coding DNA: TGTGCCATCAGTGAGGTGTCAGCACTTACGGGGAGCACAGATACGCAGTATTTT. This translates into CAISEVSALTGSTDTQYF.

The chain carries TRBV5-1 and TRBJ2-7; D gene ambiguous. Germline V gives CDR1 SGHRS, CDR2 YFSETQ. V dropped 3 bases and J dropped 2 bases, with 9 bases sitting between them. The CDR3 is 13 amino acids. CDR3 amino acids: CASSSDDPYEQYF. The DNA for the CDR3 is TGCGCCAGCAGCTCGGACGATCCCTACGAGCAGTACTTC.

V gene TRBV10-1 combines with J gene TRBJ2-5; D unresolved. CDR3 length: 13 residues. Germline V CDR1 and CDR2: WNHNN, SYGVQD (reference sequence). Trimming stripped 4 bases from V and 2 bases from J, with 8 bases between. The DNA for the CDR3 is TGCGCCAGCAGTGCGGCTACGCAAGAGACCCAGTACTTC. As protein: CASSAATQETQYF.

The V and J genes are TRBV19 and TRBJ1-1; possibly TRBD1 for D (5 bases). The CDR3 length is 13 residues. V lost 3 bases and J lost 4, with 9 bases in between. CDR1 is LNHDA and CDR2 is SQIVND in the germline V gene (reference sequence). DNA for the CDR3: TGTGCCAGTAGTATGACAGATGGCACTGAAGCTTTCTTT. As protein: CASSMTDGTEAFF.

A few counts support this clonotype. V and J are TRBV7-9 and TRBJ1-5; maybe TRBD1 (5 bases). V lost 11 bases and J lost 1, with 12 bases in between. Germline-derived CDR1 and CDR2 are SEHNR and FQNEAQ (reference sequence). CDR3 length equals 13 residues. As DNA, the CDR3 is TGTGCCGGTGGGGGGTTAAGCAATCAGCCCCAGCATTTT. As protein: CAGGGLSNQPQHF. Full variable domain (missing parts from reference TRBV7-9 and TRBJ1-5): DTGVSQNPRHKITKRGQNVTFRCDPISEHNRLYWYRQTLGQGPEFLTYFQNEAQLEKSRLLSDRFSAERPKGSFSTLEIQRTEQGDSAMYLCAGGGLSNQPQHFGDGTRLSIL.

The rearrangement uses TRBV28 and TRBJ1-5; D is undetermined. The CDR3 loop spans 12 amino acids. With 6 bases removed from V and 7 bases from J, the gap between germline ends came to 10 bases. The V gene's germline CDR1 is MDHEN and CDR2 SYDVKM. CDR3 DNA: TGTGCCAGCAGACCAACGACACAGCCCCAGCATTTT. This codes for CASRPTTQPQHF.

The chain recombines TRBV9 with TRBJ2-1; 10 bases line up with TRBD2. The CDR3 extends over 16 amino acids. Losses at the gene ends were 4 bases for V and 5 bases for J; bases not matched to a gene: 9. Germline V gene lookup returns CDR1 SGDLS and CDR2 YYNGEE. This chain's CDR3 is CASSLGPSGGNNEQFF. In DNA, the CDR3 is TGTGCCAGCAGCCTAGGTCCTAGCGGGGGTAACAATGAGCAGTTCTTC.

The chain links TRBV7-8 to TRBJ2-1; unclear D gene. The germline V gene has CDR1 SGHVS and CDR2 FQNEAQ. The CDR3 has 16 amino acids. V lost 5 bases and J 6 bases, leaving 20 bases between the germline ends. CDR3 protein: CASSPSGTLWVNEQFF. CDR3 nucleotide sequence: TGTGCCAGCAGCCCCAGTGGTACCTTATGGGTCAATGAGCAGTTCTTC.

The chain's CDR3 is CSADSDTDTQYF. The CDR3 bases are TGCAGCGCGGACTCAGACACAGATACGCAGTATTTT. V is TRBV29-1 and J is TRBJ2-3; weak D call: TRBD2 (5 bases). Trimming pared 7 bases from V and 2 bases from J, leaving 10 bases between. Germline V gives CDR1 SQVTM, CDR2 ANQGSEA. The CDR3 covers 12 residues.

The chain joins TRBV12-3 or TRBV12-4 to TRBJ2-3; the match to TRBD2 covers 8 bases. Trimming took 6 bases from V and 1 from J; bases not matched to a gene: 0. This CDR3 contains 13 residues. The CDR3 region is CASRLAGTDTQYF. For the CDR3, the DNA is TGTGCCAGCAGACTAGCGGGCACAGATACGCAGTATTTT.

A few counts support this clonotype. At one end the junction does not follow the germline gene, possibly because of a read error. The rearrangement links TRBV2 to TRBJ2-1; 10 bases align to TRBD2. Per the germline V gene, CDR1 is SNHLY and CDR2 is FYNNEI. This CDR3 comprises 13 residues. CDR3 in DNA: TGTGCCAGCAGTGAAATTAGCGGGGGGATCTTGGTCTTC. The encoded protein is CASSEISGGILVF.

The chain recombines TRBV18 with TRBJ1-2, with D tentatively TRBD1 (6 bases). This CDR3 is 22 amino acids long. V gave up 9 bases and J gave up 2 bases, with 40 bases separating them. Germline loops: CDR1 KGHSH, CDR2 LQKENI. The CDR3 DNA reads TGTGCCAGTCTCACTGACACGTGGACAGCCGGATCAAGCGGATCCCCAAACTATGGCTACACCTTC. This translates into CASLTDTWTAGSSGSPNYGYTF.

The rearrangement joins TRBV30 to TRBJ1-2; TRBD1 might be the D (6 bases). CDR1 and CDR2 (germline): GTSNPN, SVGIG (reference sequence). The CDR3 runs to 16 residues. V gave up 1 base and J gave up 2 bases, with 17 bases separating them. CDR3 nucleotide sequence: TGTGCCTGGAGTGGCTTGATTCGGGGGCGAAACTATGGCTACACCTTC. As protein: CAWSGLIRGRNYGYTF.

This clonotype was seen only a few times. V and J are TRBV6-1 and TRBJ2-5; TRBD1 matches 7 bases. The J call may be incorrect, as the DNA end agrees better with TRBJ2-7. Germline V lookup: CDR1 MNHNS, CDR2 SASEGT. The CDR3 length is 15 residues. CDR3 sequence: CASETGTVESYEQYF. The DNA of the CDR3 is TGTGCCAGCGAGACCGGGACAGTGGAATCCTACGAGCAGTACTTC.

The V gene is TRBV25-1, the J gene TRBJ2-3; tentative D call: TRBD1 (5 bases). Germline lookup yields CDR1 MGHDK and CDR2 SYGVNS. V shed 3 bases and J shed 4 bases, with 11 bases lying between them. The CDR3 sequence is 14 residues long. CDR3 protein: CASSERQTADTQYF. CDR3 nucleotide sequence: TGTGCCAGCAGTGAGAGACAGACGGCAGATACGCAGTATTTT. The full variable domain, rest sourced from reference TRBV25-1 and TRBJ2-3, is EADIYQTPRYLVIGTGKKITLECSQTMGHDKMYWYQQDPGMELHLIHYSYGVNSTEKGDLSSESTVSRIRTEHFPLTLESARPSHTSQYLCASSERQTADTQYFGPGTRLTVL.

This clonotype showed up just a few times. V gene TRBV4-1 combines with J gene TRBJ1-1; 8 bases align to TRBD1. Trimming at V came to 5 bases and at J to 0 bases, leaving 14 bases not matched to a gene. This CDR3 comprises 18 residues. Germline CDR1 reads MGHRA; CDR2 reads YSYEKL. Written as DNA, the CDR3 is TGCGCCAGCAGCTCCCCCAGGCAGGGGGCCTTTTTGAACACTGAAGCTTTCTTT. Protein product: CASSSPRQGAFLNTEAFF.

The CDR3 bases are TGCGCCAGCAGCCAAGACGTTGGGGGGAATCAGCCCCAGCATTTT. Amino acids: CASSQDVGGNQPQHF. The chain couples TRBV4-1 to TRBJ1-5; possible D gene TRBD1, 5 bases. Germline V CDR1 and CDR2: MGHRA, YSYEKL. The V end was cut by 0 bases, the J end by 4 bases, with 10 bases between. The CDR3 is 15 residues long.